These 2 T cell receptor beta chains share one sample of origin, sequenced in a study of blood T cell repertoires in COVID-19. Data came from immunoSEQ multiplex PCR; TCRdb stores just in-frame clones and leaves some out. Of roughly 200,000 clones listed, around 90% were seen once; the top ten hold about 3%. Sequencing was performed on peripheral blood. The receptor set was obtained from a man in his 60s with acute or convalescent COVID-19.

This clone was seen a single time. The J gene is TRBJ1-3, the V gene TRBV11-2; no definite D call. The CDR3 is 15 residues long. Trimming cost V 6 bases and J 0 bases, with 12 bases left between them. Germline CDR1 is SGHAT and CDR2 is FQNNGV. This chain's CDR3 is CASRRPGRSGNTIYF. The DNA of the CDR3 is TGTGCCAGCAGGAGGCCCGGCCGCTCTGGAAACACCATATATTTT. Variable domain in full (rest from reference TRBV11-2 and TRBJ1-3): EAGVAQSPRYKIIEKRQSVAFWCNPISGHATLYWYQQILGQGPKLLIQFQNNGVVDDSQLPKDRFSAERLKGVDSTLKIQPAKLEDSAVYLCASRRPGRSGNTIYFGEGSWLTVV.

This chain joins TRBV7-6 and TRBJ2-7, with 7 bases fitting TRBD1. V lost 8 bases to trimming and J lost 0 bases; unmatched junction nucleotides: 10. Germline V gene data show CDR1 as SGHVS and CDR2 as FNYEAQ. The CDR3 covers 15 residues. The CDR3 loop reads CASSEGQANSYEQYF. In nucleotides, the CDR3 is TGTGCCAGCTCTGAAGGACAGGCTAACTCCTACGAGCAGTACTTC. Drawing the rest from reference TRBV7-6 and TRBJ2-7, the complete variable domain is GAGVSQSPRYKVTKRGQDVALRCDPISGHVSLYWYRQALGQGPEFLTYFNYEAQQDKSGLPNDRFSAERPEGSISTLTIQRTEQRDSAMYRCASSEGQANSYEQYFGPGTRLTVT.